Reported below is one T cell receptor (beta chain). Its antigen remains unidentified. The source of the sample is a study of T cell responses to AZD1222 COVID-19 vaccine. The CDR3 is 14 amino acids. Germline V lookup: CDR1 SGHNT, CDR2 YYREEE (reference sequence). Trimming left V 4 bases short and J 4 bases short, with 12 bases between. Overall study findings and caveats: In all cases, repertoires were sampled only after the peak T cell response. White British donors predominated, females outnumbered males, and clonal diversity was possibly underestimated. Seropositive AZD1222 recipients at baseline numbered only five or six.

Profiled with immunoSEQ multiplex PCR; TCRdb holds only in-frame clones, not every one. The table includes roughly 120,000 clones, over 75% detected once. This clonotype was sampled from an adult in good health. The sample was peripheral blood, taken on day 0 of MenACWY control vaccination. The chain has TRBV5-4 and TRBJ1-3; no clear D gene. The CDR3 here is CASSNPWPGNTIYF. DNA of the CDR3: TGTGCCAGCAGCAACCCATGGCCCGGAAACACCATATATTTT.